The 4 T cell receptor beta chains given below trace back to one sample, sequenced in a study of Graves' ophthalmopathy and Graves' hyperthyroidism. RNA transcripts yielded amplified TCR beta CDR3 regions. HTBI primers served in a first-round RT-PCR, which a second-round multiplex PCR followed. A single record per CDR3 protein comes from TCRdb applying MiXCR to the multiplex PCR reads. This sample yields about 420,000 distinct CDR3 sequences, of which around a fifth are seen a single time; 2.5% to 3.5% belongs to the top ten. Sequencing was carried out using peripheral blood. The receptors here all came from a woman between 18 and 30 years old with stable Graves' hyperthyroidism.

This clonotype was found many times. The CDR3 loop reads CASSDGSPARELFF. CDR3 DNA: TGTGCCAGCAGTGATGGTTCACCGGCGCGGGAGCTGTTTTTT. The J gene is TRBJ2-2, the V gene TRBV6-1; no reliable D call. The CDR3 loop spans 14 amino acids. V was shortened by 3 bases and J by 9 bases, with 14 bases between the two germline ends. Per germline, CDR1 MNHNS and CDR2 SASEGT.

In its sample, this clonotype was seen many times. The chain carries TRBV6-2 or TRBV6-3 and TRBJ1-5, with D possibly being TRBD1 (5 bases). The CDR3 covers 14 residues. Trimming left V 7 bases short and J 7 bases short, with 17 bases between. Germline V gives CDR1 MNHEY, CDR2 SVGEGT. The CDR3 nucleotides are TGTGCCAGCACCTACCGGGGGTCAGGGCAGCCCCAGCATTTT. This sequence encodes CASTYRGSGQPQHF.

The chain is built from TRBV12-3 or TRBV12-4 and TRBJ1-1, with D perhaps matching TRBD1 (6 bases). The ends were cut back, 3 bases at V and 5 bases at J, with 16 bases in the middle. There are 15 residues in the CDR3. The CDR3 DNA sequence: TGTGCCAGCAGTTTGGGTGGGGGGGGCTGGACTGAAGCTTTCTTT. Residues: CASSLGGGGWTEAFF.

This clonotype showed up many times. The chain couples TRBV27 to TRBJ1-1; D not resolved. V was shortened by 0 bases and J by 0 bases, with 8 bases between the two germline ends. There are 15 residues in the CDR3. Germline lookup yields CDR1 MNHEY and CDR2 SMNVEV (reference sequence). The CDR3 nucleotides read TGTGCCAGCAGTTTATCCCCCCAATTGAACACTGAAGCTTTCTTT. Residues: CASSLSPQLNTEAFF.